This T cell receptor (beta chain) is drawn from a study of T cells after yellow fever vaccination. The CDR3 has 12 amino acids. Germline V gives CDR1 MNHEY, CDR2 SVGEGT. V was cut by 6 bases and J by 6 bases, with 10 bases left in between. MiXCR was run by TCRdb on the 5' RACE reads, yielding one entry per CDR3 protein. In the table there are under 600,000 distinct CDR3 sequences, roughly 13% of which are singletons. V and J are TRBV6-2 or TRBV6-3 and TRBJ2-3; D unclear. This specimen consisted of PBMCs, obtained on the day of the yellow fever booster vaccination. The sequence derives from a man under 40 who received the YFV17D yellow fever vaccine. CDR3 bases: TGTGCCAGCAGCCGTTTTCGGGATACGCAGTATTTT. Its translation is CASSRFRDTQYF.